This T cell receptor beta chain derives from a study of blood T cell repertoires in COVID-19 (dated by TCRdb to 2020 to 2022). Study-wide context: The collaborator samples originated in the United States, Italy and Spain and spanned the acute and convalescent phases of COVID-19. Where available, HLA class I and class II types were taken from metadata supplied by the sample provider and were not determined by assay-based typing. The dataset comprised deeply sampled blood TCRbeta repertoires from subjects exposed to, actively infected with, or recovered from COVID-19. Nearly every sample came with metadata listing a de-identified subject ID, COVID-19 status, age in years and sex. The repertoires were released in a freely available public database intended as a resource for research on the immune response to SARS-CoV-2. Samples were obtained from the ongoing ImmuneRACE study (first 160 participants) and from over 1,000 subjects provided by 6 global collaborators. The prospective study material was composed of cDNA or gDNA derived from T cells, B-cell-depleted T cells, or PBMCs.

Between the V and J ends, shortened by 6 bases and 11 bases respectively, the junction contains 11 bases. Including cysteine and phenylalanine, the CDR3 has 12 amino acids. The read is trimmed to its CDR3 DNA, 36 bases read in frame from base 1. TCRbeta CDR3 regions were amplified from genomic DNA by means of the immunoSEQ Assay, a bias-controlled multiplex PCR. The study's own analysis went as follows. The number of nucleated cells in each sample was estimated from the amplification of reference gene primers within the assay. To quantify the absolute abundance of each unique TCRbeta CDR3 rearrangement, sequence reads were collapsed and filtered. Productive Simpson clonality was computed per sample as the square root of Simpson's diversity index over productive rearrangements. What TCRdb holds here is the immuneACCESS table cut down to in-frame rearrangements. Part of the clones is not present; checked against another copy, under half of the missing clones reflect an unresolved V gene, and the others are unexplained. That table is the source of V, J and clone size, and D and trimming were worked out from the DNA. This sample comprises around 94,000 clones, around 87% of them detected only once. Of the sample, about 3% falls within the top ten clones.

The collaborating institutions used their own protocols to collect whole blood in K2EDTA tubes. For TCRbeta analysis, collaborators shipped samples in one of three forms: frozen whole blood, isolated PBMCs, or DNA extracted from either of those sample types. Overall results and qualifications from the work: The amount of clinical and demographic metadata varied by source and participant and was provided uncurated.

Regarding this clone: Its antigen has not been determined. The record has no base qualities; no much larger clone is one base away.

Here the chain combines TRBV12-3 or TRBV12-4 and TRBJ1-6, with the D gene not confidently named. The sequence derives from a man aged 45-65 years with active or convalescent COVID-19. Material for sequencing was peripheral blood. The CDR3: CASRRRGAPLHF. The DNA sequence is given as TGTGCCAGCAGAAGACGTGGAGCACCCCTCCACTTT.